A single TCR beta chain is shown here with its context. Sample-barcoded 5' priming and a J-beta primer mix drove a second PCR of about 7 to 11 cycles. TCRdb ran MiXCR on the 5' RACE reads and lists one entry per CDR3 protein. The sample includes 950,000 to 1,200,000 distinct CDR3 sequences, around two fifths seen only once; the top ten take about an eighth. These data come from a study of blood T cells in healthy people across ages. Study background: Template switching picked up about one barcoded beta molecule for each two T cells.

Germline V gives CDR1 SQVTM, CDR2 ANQGSEA. This CDR3 is 13 amino acids long. V lost 3 bases and J 1 base, leaving 9 bases between the germline ends. What was sequenced was blood. The rearrangement joins TRBV29-1 to TRBJ1-1, with no clear D. This clonotype originated in a man in his late teens or twenties in good health. CDR3 nucleotides: TGCAGCGTTGACCCGGCCGCGAACACTGAAGCTTTCTTT. Its protein product is CSVDPAANTEAFF.